These T cell receptor beta chains were read from a single sample in a study of blood T cell repertoires in COVID-19. Generated by immunoSEQ multiplex PCR, the TCRdb table keeps only in-frame clones and is missing some. The sample has 160,000 or so clones, 80% to 85% seen once. The sample taken for sequencing was PBMCs or T cells enriched from blood (not recorded which). These receptors all stem from a woman between 50 and 59 years old who had recovered from COVID-19. Both conserved end residues are part of each CDR3. The D gene is left open where the match is weak. Not all rows give a size; the values are once, few, many and, for expanded clones, a class.

j_gene,abundance,v_gene,d_gene,CDR3nt,CDR3aa
TRBJ2-1,few,TRBV7-9,TRBD1,TGTGCCAGCAGCTTAGCTGGGACAGACAATGAGCAGTTCTTC,CASSLAGTDNEQFF
TRBJ1-1,-,TRBV2,-,TGTGCCAGCAACCCGGCATTCGGGGCTTTCTTT,CASNPAFGAFF
TRBJ1-1,once,TRBV10-3,-,TGTGCCATCACGGCAGGGGAGAACACTGAAGCTTTCTTT,CAITAGENTEAFF
TRBJ2-7,-,TRBV7-7,-,TGTGCTAGCAGCCGCACCCCGGGGGATGAGCAGTACTTC,CASSRTPGDEQYF
TRBJ2-7,-,TRBV14,-,TGTGCCAGCAGCCAGAGGAGGGGGCGCGAGCAGTACTTC,CASSQRRGREQYF
TRBJ2-7,-,TRBV11-2,-,TGTGCCAGCAGCTTGTTGGGGACTTATGGGATAAGCTCCTACGAGCAGTACTTC,CASSLLGTYGISSYEQYF
TRBJ2-3,few,TRBV4-2,TRBD2,TGTGCCAGCAGCCAAGACTGGTTAGCGGGAGGGCCTAGCACAGATACGCAGTATTTT,CASSQDWLAGGPSTDTQYF
TRBJ1-5,once,TRBV19,-,TGTGCCAGTAGTTGGGCTGAAAATCAGCCCCAGCATTTT,CASSWAENQPQHF
TRBJ2-1,-,TRBV29-1,TRBD1,TGCAGCGTCACTGACAGGGCACTCTACAATGAGCAGTTCTTC,CSVTDRALYNEQFF
TRBJ2-7,-,TRBV28,-,TGTGCCAGCAGTCGGGATCCGAGCTCCTACGAGCAGTACTTC,CASSRDPSSYEQYF
TRBJ2-7,-,TRBV25-1,-,TGTGCCAGCAGTGATTGGCAGGCGATGTCCTACGAGCAGTACTTC,CASSDWQAMSYEQYF
TRBJ2-1,-,TRBV12-3/TRBV12-4,-,TGTGCCAGCAGTTTGGGTAGCCATGAGCAGTTCTTC,CASSLGSHEQFF
TRBJ2-7,-,TRBV7-2,-,TGTGCCAGCAGCTTAGCAGGGGGCTCCTACGAGCAGTACTTC,CASSLAGGSYEQYF
TRBJ2-3,-,TRBV28,TRBD2,TGTGCCAGCAGTTTTATGATAGCGGGGGGTGATACGCAGTATTTT,CASSFMIAGGDTQYF
TRBJ1-1,-,TRBV28,-,TGTGCCAGCAGTCGTTCCGGGGGCACTGAAGCTTTCTTT,CASSRSGGTEAFF
TRBJ2-4,-,TRBV4-2,TRBD1,TGTGCCAGCAGGCTATACCGGGACAGCCCGAAAAAAGCCAAAAACATTCAGTACTTC,CASRLYRDSPKKAKNIQYF
TRBJ2-1,-,TRBV24-1,TRBD2,TGTGCCACCAGTGAAAGAGCTAGCGGGAGTAGAAATGAGCAGTTCTTC,CATSERASGSRNEQFF
TRBJ2-7,-,TRBV7-2,-,TGTGCCAGCAGCGTATACTACGAGCAGTACTTC,CASSVYYEQYF